This T cell receptor (beta chain) was documented in a study of T-cell memory formation after mild COVID-19. This clonotype showed up just a few times. V lost 1 base and J 1 base, leaving 10 bases between the germline ends. CDR3 length: 15 residues. The germline V gene encodes CDR1 KGHSH and CDR2 LQKENI. Via MiXCR, TCRdb re-called the 5' RACE reads, giving one row per CDR3 protein. Among about 150,000 distinct CDR3 sequences, about 5.5% were seen once, and the ten largest hold approximately 2%. This TCR came from an adult woman who had mild COVID-19 (a few samples of this study predate the infection). Cell type and time point are not known. The sample comprised PBMCs or a T cell subset sorted from them (not recorded which). V is TRBV18 and J is TRBJ1-2; unclear D gene. The CDR3 protein is CASSPRAGRNYGYTF. The DNA of the CDR3 is TGTGCCAGCTCACCACGGGCAGGTCGTAACTATGGCTACACCTTC.